One and the same sample provided the 3 T cell receptor beta chains below, sequenced in a study of radiation and T cells in renal cell carcinoma. Regarding time point: baseline pretreatment blood. Regarding treatment: 15 Gy SBRT to primary tumor, nephrectomy 4 weeks later. Measured with immunoSEQ multiplex PCR; TCRdb has only the in-frame clones, and not every one. The top ten clones hold approximately 4% of a sample with about 160,000 clones, around 89% of them seen once. Sequencing was performed on blood, taken from a patient whose treatment included radiotherapy and nephrectomy. All receptors derive from a woman in her sixties or seventies with renal cell carcinoma.

This clone was counted between two and nine times. The rearrangement links TRBV28 to TRBJ1-1; D is unclear. This CDR3 is built from 12 residues. CDR1 is MDHEN and CDR2 is SYDVKM in the germline V gene. Between the trimmed V and J ends, which lost 10 bases and 4 bases, there was a span of 13 bases. The CDR3 sequence: CATTIRSTEAFF. CDR3 in DNA: TGTGCCACCACCATCCGGAGCACTGAAGCTTTCTTT.

J is TRBJ2-1 and V is TRBV7-3, with TRBD1 matching over 9 bases. Looked up from germline, CDR1 is SGHTA and CDR2 is FQGTGA. J was trimmed by 4 bases and V by 5 bases; bases with no gene match: 9. The CDR3 has 16 residues. The CDR3 protein is CASSIRGTGRYNEQFF. The CDR3 bases are TGTGCCAGCAGCATAAGGGGGACAGGGCGGTACAATGAGCAGTTCTTC.

This chain uses TRBV19 with TRBJ1-4, with unresolved D. The ends were cut back, 0 bases at V and 8 bases at J, with 10 bases in the middle. CDR3 length: 14 residues. Germline assignment: CDR1 LNHDA and CDR2 SQIVND (reference sequence). DNA for the CDR3: TGTGCCAGTAGTATAGAACGACTCGGGGAAAAACTGTTTTTT. It yields the protein CASSIERLGEKLFF.